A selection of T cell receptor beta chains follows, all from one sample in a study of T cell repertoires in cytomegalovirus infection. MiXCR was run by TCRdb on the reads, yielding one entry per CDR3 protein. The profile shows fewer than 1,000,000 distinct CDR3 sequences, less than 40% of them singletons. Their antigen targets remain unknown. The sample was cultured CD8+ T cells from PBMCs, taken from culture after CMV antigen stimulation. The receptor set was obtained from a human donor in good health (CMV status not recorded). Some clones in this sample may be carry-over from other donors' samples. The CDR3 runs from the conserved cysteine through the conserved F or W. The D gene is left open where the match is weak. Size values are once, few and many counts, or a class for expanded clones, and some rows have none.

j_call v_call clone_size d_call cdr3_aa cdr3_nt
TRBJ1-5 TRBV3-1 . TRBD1 CASSQGQGTSNQPQHF TGTGCCAGCAGCCAAGGACAGGGAACCAGCAATCAGCCCCAGCATTTT
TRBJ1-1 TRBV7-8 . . CAGSPGTATEAFF TGTGCCGGCAGCCCAGGGACGGCCACTGAAGCTTTCTTT
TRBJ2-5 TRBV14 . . CASSLLAQETQYF TGTGCCAGCAGCCTCCTAGCTCAAGAGACCCAGTACTTC
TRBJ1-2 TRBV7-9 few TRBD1 CASSLGTGPMGGYTF TGTGCCAGCAGCCTAGGGACAGGGCCAATGGGTGGCTACACCTTC
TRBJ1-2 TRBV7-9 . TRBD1 CASSWTGEKEGYTF TGTGCCAGCAGCTGGACAGGGGAAAAGGAAGGCTACACCTTC
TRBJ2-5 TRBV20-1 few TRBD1 CSARDAGTDQETQYF TGCAGTGCTAGAGACGCCGGGACAGACCAAGAGACCCAGTACTTC
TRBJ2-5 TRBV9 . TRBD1 CASSGQGLYQETQYF TGTGCCAGCAGCGGACAGGGGCTGTACCAAGAGACCCAGTACTTC
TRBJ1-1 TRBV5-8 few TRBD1 CASSEQGARTEAFF TGTGCCAGCAGCGAACAGGGGGCGCGGACTGAAGCTTTCTTT
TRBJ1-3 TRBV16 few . CASSQGFSSGNTIYF TGTGCCAGCAGCCAAGGATTTAGCTCTGGAAACACCATATATTTT
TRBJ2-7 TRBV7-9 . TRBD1 CASSVRQGSSYEQYF TGTGCCAGCAGCGTAAGACAGGGTAGCTCCTACGAGCAGTACTTC
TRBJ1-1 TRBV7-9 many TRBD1 CASSPEQGSGTEAFF TGTGCCAGCAGCCCGGAACAGGGGTCGGGGACTGAAGCTTTCTTT
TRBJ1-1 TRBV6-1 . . CVSSLSLNTEAFF TGTGTCAGCAGTTTAAGTTTGAACACTGAAGCTTTCTTT
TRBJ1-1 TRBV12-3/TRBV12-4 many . CASSFEGRVRTEAFF TGTGCCAGCAGTTTCGAGGGTAGGGTTCGGACTGAAGCTTTCTTT
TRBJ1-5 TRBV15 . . CATSSERGLNQPQHF TGTGCCACCAGCAGTGAAAGGGGACTCAATCAGCCCCAGCATTTT
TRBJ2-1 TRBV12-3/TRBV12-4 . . CASSSEGGAYNEQFF TGTGCCAGCAGTTCGGAGGGGGGTGCCTACAATGAGCAGTTCTTC
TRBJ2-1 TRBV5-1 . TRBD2 CASARGGLNNEQFF TGCGCCAGCGCACGGGGGGGCTTAAACAATGAGCAGTTCTTC
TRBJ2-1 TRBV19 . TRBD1 CATIRPDRSNEQFF TGTGCCACTATACGCCCGGACAGGAGCAATGAGCAGTTCTTC
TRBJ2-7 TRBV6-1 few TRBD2 CASSEARLAGGPEYF TGTGCCAGCAGTGAAGCAAGGTTAGCGGGGGGGCCTGAGTACTTC
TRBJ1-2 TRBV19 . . CASSPSGKYGYTF TGTGCCAGTAGTCCCTCAGGGAAATATGGCTACACCTTC
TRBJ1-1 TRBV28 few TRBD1 CASSDYRGDTEAFF TGTGCCAGCAGTGACTACAGGGGGGACACTGAAGCTTTCTTT
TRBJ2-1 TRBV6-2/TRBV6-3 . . CVSILKGRHNEQFF TGTGTCAGCATTCTCAAGGGCAGGCACAATGAGCAGTTCTTC
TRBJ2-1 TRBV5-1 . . CASSLGGGLEQFF TGCGCCAGCAGCTTGGGGGGGGGGCTTGAGCAGTTCTTC
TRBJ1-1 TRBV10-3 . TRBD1 CAINRQGSNTEAFF TGTGCCATCAACCGACAGGGGTCGAACACTGAAGCTTTCTTT
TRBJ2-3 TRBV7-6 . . CASSTRTGADTQYF TGTGCCAGCAGCACTCGGACTGGCGCAGATACGCAGTATTTT
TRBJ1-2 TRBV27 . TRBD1 CASSLTPPGGDGYTF TGTGCCAGCAGTTTAACCCCCCCAGGGGGCGATGGCTACACCTTC
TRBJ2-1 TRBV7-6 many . CASSLAAGAHNEQFF TGTGCCAGCAGCTTAGCGGCGGGGGCGCACAATGAGCAGTTCTTC
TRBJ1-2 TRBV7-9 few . CASSRINVSSHGYTF TGTGCCAGCAGCCGTATAAACGTCTCTTCCCATGGCTACACCTTC
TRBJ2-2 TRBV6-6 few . CASSYRGYPGELFF TGTGCCAGCAGTTACAGGGGGTACCCCGGGGAGCTGTTTTTT
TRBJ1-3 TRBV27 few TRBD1 CASSGGQGILDTIYF TGTGCCAGCAGCGGGGGACAGGGTATACTGGACACCATATATTTT
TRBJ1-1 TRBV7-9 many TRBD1 CASSFTGEKTEAFF TGTGCCAGCAGCTTTACAGGGGAGAAGACTGAAGCTTTCTTT
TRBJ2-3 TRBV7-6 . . CASSLSSFDRTPTDTQYF TGTGCCAGCAGCTTATCATCCTTTGACAGGACCCCCACAGATACGCAGTATTTT
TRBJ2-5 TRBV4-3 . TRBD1 CASKGAGQETQYF TGCGCCAGCAAGGGGGCTGGGCAAGAGACCCAGTACTTC
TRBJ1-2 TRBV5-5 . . CASSIAGDGYTF TGTGCCAGCAGCATCGCAGGAGACGGCTACACCTTC
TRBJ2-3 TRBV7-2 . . CASSLGGVIITDTQYF TGTGCCAGCAGCTTAGGAGGGGTGATCATCACAGATACGCAGTATTTT
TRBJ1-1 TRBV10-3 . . CAISEVGDANTEAFF TGTGCCATCAGTGAGGTTGGGGATGCGAACACTGAAGCTTTCTTT
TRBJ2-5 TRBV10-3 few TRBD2 CAISQLAPNQETQYF TGTGCCATCAGCCAACTAGCGCCGAACCAAGAGACCCAGTACTTC
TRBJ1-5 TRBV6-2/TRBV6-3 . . CASSYSGGSQPQHF TGTGCCAGCAGTTACTCGGGGGGATCGCAGCCCCAGCATTTT
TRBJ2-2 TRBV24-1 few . CATIGGSGELFF TGTGCCACCATAGGCGGGTCCGGGGAGCTGTTTTTT
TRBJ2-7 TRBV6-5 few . CASSYSKMRRGGGAYEQYF TGTGCCAGCAGTTACTCGAAGATGCGGAGAGGAGGGGGCGCCTACGAGCAGTACTTC
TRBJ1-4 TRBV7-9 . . CASRGMWEKLFF TGTGCCAGCAGAGGCATGTGGGAAAAACTGTTTTTT